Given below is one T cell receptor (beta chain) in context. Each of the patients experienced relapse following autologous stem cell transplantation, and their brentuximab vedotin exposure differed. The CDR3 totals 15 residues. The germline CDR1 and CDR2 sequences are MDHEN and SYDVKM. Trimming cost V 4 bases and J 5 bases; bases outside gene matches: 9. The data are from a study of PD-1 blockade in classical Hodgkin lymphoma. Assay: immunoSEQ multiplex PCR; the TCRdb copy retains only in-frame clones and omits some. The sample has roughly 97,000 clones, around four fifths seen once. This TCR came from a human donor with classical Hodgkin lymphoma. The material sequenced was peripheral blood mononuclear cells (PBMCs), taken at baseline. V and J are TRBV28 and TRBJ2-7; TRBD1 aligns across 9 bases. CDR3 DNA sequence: TGTGCCAGCAGTTCTCCGGGACAGGGAGCCCACGAGCAGTACTTC. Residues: CASSSPGQGAHEQYF.